This TCR beta chain appears in the sequencing data of a study of early T cells in non-severe SARS-CoV-2 infection. Overall study: Sequencing of bulk RNA from unsorted whole blood was done, without chain pairing.

The study's findings and limits: Missing private and CD4 specificities, VDJdb matching favored anti-spike CD8 responses.

There are many counts of this clonotype. Its antigen is not identified. Each CDR3 protein gets one entry after TCRdb re-called the 5' RACE reads with MiXCR. The data hold tens of thousands of distinct CDR3 sequences, with approximately 12% observed a single time. Trimming removed 0 bases at V and 4 bases at J, with 6 bases between. The germline CDR1 and CDR2 sequences are SGHNT and YYREEE (reference sequence). The CDR3 covers 13 residues. The sequencing sample was made of whole blood. The clonotype originates from an adult who was a healthcare worker with PCR-confirmed SARS-CoV-2 infection or an uninfected control (not recorded which). The gene calls are TRBV5-4 and TRBJ2-3; D is unresolved. The CDR3 is CASSLAVSDTQYF. The CDR3 DNA reads TGTGCCAGCAGCTTGGCGGTCTCAGATACGCAGTATTTT.